The clone carrying this T cell receptor (beta chain) was seen just once. The sample originates from a study of control samples from healthy donors and cancer patients. Sequencing used immunoSEQ multiplex PCR; TCRdb keeps in-frame clones, though not all of them. The table has 96,000 or so clones, 93% seen once. With 0 bases removed from V and 8 bases from J, the gap between germline ends came to 10 bases. This CDR3 spans 13 amino acids. Germline V CDR1 and CDR2: LGHNA, YSLEER. The clonotype comes from a man aged 18 to 30 in good health. The specimen sequenced was blood. V is TRBV4-3 and J is TRBJ1-2; the D gene is possibly TRBD1 (6 bases). CDR3 DNA: TGCGCCAGCAGCCAAGATTCAGGGGAGGGCTACACCTTC. It yields the protein CASSQDSGEGYTF.